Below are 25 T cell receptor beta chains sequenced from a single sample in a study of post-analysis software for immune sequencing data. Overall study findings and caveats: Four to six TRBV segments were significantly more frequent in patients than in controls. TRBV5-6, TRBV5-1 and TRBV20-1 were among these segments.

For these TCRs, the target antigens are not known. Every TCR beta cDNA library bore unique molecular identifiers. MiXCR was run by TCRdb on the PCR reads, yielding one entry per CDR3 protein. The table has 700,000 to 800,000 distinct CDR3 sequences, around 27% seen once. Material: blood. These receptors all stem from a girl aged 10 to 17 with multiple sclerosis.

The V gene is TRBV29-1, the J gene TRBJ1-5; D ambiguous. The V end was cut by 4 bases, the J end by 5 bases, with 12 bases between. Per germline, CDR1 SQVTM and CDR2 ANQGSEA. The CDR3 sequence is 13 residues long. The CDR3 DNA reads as TGCAGCGTTGCAGAACGGATAGATCAGCCCCAGCATTTT. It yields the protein CSVAERIDQPQHF.

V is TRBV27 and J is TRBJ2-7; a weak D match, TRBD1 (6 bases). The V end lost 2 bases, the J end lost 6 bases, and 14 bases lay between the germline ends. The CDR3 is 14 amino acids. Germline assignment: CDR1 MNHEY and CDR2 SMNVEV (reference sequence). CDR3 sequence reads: CASSLVQGQVEQYF. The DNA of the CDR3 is TGTGCCAGCAGTTTAGTCCAGGGGCAAGTCGAGCAGTACTTC.

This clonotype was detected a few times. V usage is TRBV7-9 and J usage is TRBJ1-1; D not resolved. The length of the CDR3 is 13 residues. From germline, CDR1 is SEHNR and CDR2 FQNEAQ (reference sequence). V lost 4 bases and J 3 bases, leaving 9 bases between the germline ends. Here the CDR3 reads CASSYRTDTEAFF. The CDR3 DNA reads TGTGCCAGCAGCTACCGGACGGACACTGAAGCTTTCTTT.

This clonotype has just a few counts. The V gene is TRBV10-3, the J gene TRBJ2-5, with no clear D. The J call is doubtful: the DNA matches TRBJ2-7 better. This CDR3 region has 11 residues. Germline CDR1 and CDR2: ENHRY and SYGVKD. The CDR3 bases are TGTGCCGGACGACCGGCGGACGAGCAGTACTTC. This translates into CAGRPADEQYF.

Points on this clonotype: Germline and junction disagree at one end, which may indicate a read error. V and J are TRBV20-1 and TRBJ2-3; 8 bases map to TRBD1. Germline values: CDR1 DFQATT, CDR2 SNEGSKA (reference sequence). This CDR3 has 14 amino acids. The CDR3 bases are TGCAGTACTAGTGGACGCCAGGGGGCAGGGACGCAGTATTTT. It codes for CSTSGRQGAGTQYF.

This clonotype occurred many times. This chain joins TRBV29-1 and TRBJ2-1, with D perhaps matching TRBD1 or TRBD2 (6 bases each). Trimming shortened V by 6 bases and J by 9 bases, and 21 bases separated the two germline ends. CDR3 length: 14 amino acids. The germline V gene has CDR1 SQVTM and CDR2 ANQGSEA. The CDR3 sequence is CSVRTTGVQGEQFF. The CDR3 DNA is TGCAGCGTCCGAACGACGGGGGTACAGGGTGAGCAGTTCTTC.

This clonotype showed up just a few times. CDR3 amino acids: CSVDLFSFAGGEQFF. CDR3 in DNA: TGCAGCGTTGACCTTTTTTCGTTTGCGGGTGGTGAGCAGTTCTTC. V and J are TRBV29-1 and TRBJ2-1; TRBD2 might be the D (5 bases). The germline CDR1 and CDR2 sequences are SQVTM and ANQGSEA. The CDR3 runs to 15 residues. The V end was cut by 3 bases, the J end by 9 bases, with 21 bases between.

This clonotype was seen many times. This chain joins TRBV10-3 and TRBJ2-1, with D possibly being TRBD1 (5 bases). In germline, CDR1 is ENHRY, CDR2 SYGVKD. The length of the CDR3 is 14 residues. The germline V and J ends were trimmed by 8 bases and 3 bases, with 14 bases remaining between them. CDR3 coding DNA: TGTGCCATCGGGGCCCCGAGCCTCTACAATGAGCAGTTCTTC. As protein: CAIGAPSLYNEQFF.

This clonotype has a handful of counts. The CDR3 reads CSATGHQDRLGYF. DNA of the CDR3: TGCAGTGCTACCGGGCACCAAGACAGGCTGGGGTACTTC. The V call is TRBV20-1, the J call TRBJ2-5; D may be TRBD1 (6 bases). CDR1 is DFQATT and CDR2 is SNEGSKA in the germline V gene (reference sequence). The CDR3 extends over 13 amino acids. V was trimmed by 4 bases and J by 13 bases, leaving 22 bases between them.

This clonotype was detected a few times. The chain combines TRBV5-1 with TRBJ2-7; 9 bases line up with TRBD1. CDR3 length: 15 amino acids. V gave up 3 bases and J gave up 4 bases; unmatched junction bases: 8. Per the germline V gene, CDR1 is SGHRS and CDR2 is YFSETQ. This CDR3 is CASSSPQGARYEQYF. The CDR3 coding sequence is TGCGCCAGCAGCTCGCCACAGGGGGCGCGGTACGAGCAGTACTTC.

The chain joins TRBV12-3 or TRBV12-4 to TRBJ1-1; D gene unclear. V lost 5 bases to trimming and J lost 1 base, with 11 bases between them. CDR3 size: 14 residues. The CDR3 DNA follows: TGTGCCAGCAGTCCCCAGGAGTGGAACACTGAAGCTTTCTTT. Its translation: CASSPQEWNTEAFF.

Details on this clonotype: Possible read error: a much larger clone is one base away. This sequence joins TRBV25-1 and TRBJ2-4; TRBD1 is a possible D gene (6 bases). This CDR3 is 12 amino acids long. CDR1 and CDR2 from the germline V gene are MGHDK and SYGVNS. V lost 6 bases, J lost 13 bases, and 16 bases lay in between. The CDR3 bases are TGTGCCAGCAGCAAGGACAGCTACAAGCAGTACTTC. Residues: CASSKDSYKQYF.

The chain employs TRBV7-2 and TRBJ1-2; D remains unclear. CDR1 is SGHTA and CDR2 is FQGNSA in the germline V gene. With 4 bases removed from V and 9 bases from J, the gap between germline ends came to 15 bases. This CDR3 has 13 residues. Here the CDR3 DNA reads TGTGCCAGCAGCTCCGAAGTGGGCCGCAGCTACACCTTC. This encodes CASSSEVGRSYTF.

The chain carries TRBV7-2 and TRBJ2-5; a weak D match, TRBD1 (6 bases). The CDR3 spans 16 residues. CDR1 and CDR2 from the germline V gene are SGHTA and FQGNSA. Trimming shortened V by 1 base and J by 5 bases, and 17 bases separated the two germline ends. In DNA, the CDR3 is TGTGCCAGCAGCTTAGGAGGGCAGGGGAATTGTGAGACCCAGTACTTC. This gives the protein CASSLGGQGNCETQYF.

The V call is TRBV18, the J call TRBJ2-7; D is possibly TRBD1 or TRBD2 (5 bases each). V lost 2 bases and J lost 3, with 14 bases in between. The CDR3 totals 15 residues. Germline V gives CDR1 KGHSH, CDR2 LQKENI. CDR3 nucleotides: TGTGCCAGCTCACCAATCCCGGGACGGATCTACGAGCAGTACTTC. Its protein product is CASSPIPGRIYEQYF.

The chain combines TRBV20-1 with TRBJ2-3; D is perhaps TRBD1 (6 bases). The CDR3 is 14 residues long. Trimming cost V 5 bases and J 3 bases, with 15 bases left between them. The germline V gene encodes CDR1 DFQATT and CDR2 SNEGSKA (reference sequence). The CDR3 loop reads CSAYRDVGTDTQYF. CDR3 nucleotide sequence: TGCAGTGCTTACAGGGACGTCGGGACAGATACGCAGTATTTT.

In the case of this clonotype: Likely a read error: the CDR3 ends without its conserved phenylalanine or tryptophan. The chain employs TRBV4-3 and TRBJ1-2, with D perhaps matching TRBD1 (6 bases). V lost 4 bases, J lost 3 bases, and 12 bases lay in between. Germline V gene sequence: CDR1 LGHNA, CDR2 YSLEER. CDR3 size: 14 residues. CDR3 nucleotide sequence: TGCGCCAGCAGCCGGACAACAGGGTACTATGGCTACACCGTC. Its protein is CASSRTTGYYGYTV.

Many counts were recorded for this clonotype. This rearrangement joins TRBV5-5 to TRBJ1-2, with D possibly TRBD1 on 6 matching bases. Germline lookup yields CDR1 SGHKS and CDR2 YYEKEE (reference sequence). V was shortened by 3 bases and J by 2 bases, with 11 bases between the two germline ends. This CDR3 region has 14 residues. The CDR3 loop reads CASSSGDTNYGYTF. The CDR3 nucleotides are TGTGCCAGCAGCTCGGGGGACACCAACTATGGCTACACCTTC.

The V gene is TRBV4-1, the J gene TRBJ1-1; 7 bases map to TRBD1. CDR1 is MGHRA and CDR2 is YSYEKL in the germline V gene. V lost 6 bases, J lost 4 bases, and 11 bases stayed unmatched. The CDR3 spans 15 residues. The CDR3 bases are TGCGCCAGCAGTTCTAATCAGGGGGTGGGCACTGAAGCTTTCTTT. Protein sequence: CASSSNQGVGTEAFF.

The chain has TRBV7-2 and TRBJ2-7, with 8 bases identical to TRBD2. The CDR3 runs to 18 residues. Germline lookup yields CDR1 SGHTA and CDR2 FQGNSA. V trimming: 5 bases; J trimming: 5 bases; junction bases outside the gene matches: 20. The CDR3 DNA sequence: TGTGCCAGCAGCAACCTAAGACTAGCGACAAACGTCCCCCACGAGCAGTACTTC. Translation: CASSNLRLATNVPHEQYF. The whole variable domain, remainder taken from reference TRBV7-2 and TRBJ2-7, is GAGVSQSPSNKVTEKGKDVELRCDPISGHTALYWYRQSLGQGLEFLIYFQGNSAPDKSGLPSDRFSAERTGGSVSTLTIQRTQQEDSAVYLCASSNLRLATNVPHEQYFGPGTRLTVT.

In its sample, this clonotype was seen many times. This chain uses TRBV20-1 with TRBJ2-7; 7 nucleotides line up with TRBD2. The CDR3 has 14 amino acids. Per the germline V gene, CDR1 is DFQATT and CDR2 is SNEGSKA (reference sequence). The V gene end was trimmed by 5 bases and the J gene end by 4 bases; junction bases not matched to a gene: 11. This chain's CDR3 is CSAPSPGGRYEQYF. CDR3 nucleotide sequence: TGCAGTGCTCCTTCTCCGGGAGGTCGGTACGAGCAGTACTTC.

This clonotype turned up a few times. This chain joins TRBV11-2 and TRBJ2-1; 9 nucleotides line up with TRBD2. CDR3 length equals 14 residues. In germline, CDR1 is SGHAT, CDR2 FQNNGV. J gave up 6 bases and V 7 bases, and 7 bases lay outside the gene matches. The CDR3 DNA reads TGTGCCAGCAACCGGCGGGGGGGAGGCAATGAGCAGTTCTTC. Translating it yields CASNRRGGGNEQFF. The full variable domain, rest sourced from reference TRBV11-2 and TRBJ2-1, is EAGVAQSPRYKIIEKRQSVAFWCNPISGHATLYWYQQILGQGPKLLIQFQNNGVVDDSQLPKDRFSAERLKGVDSTLKIQPAKLEDSAVYLCASNRRGGGNEQFFGPGTRLTVL.

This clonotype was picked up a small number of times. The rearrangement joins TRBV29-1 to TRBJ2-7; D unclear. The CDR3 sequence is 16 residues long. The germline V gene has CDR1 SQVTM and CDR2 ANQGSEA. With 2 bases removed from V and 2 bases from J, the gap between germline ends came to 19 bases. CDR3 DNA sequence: TGCAGCGTTGAAACTCAGGAGAGTGGCGGAACCTACGAGCAGTACTTC. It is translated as CSVETQESGGTYEQYF.

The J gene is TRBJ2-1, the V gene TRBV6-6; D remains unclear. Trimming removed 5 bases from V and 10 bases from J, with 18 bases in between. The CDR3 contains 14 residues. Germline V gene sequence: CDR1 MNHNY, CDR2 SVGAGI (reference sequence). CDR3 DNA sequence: TGTGCCAGCAGTCCCCCTCAGAACGGGCCCGAGCAGTTCTTC. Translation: CASSPPQNGPEQFF.

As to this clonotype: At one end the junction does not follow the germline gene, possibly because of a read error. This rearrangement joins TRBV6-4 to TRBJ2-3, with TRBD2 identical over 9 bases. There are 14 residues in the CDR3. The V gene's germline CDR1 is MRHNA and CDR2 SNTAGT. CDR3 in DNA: TGTGCCAGCAGTCGCGGGGGGGCTGAAGATATGCAGTATTTT. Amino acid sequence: CASSRGGAEDMQYF.